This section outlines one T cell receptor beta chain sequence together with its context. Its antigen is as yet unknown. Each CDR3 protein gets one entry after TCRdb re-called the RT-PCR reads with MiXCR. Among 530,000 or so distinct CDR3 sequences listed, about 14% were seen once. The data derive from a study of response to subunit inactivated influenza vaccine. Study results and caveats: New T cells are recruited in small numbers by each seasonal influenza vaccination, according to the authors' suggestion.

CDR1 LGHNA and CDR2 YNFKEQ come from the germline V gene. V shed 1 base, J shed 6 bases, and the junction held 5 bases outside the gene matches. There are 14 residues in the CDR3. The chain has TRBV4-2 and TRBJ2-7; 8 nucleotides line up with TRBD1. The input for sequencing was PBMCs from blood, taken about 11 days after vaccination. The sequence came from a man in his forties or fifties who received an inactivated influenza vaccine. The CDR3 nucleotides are TGTGCCAGCAGCCAAGCCGACGGACAGGGCGAGCAGTACTTC. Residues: CASSQADGQGEQYF.